The rows below give T cell receptor beta chains drawn from one sample of a study of CD8 T cells in Susac syndrome. TCRdb redid the calling of the immunoSEQ multiplex PCR reads with MiXCR, one entry per CDR3 protein. The table has about 210,000 distinct CDR3 sequences, about 95% seen once; the top ten hold 0.15% to 0.2%. The sample comprised CD4+ T cells from PBMCs. Source of these receptors: a human donor with Susac syndrome. Both conserved end residues are part of each CDR3.

>TRBV30|TRBJ1-5|12
CAWSVGAQPQHF
>TRBV3-1|TRBJ2-7|14
CASSQRGQGYEQYF
>TRBV9|TRBJ1-1|15
CASSVGGTGDTEAFF
>TRBV7-8|TRBJ2-5|15
CASSPSGTKQETQYF
>TRBV12-3/TRBV12-4|TRBJ2-5|16
CASRMSGGGNQETQYF
>TRBV27|TRBJ2-1|17
CASSQRSTGTGDNEQFF
>TRBV7-6|TRBJ2-1|13
CASMGQGTAEQFF
>TRBV4-3|TRBJ1-2|15
CASSHGTEGTYGYTF
>TRBV18|TRBJ2-2|16
CASSPRVRGNTGELFF
>TRBV11-2|TRBJ2-5|14
CASSSGGAGETQYF
>TRBV28|TRBJ1-2|13
CASSFGQRRGYTF
>TRBV20-1|TRBJ2-7|12
CSHSRGSYEQYF
>TRBV6-5|TRBJ2-2|14
CASGGLAGVGELFF
>TRBV6-2/TRBV6-3|TRBJ2-1|13
CASTLDRHNEQFF
>TRBV20-1|TRBJ1-1|15
CSARRGGQSNTEAFF
>TRBV6-6|TRBJ1-2|16
CGAGGVRSNFNYGYTF
>TRBV15|TRBJ1-6|15
CASNRDRGPDSPLHF